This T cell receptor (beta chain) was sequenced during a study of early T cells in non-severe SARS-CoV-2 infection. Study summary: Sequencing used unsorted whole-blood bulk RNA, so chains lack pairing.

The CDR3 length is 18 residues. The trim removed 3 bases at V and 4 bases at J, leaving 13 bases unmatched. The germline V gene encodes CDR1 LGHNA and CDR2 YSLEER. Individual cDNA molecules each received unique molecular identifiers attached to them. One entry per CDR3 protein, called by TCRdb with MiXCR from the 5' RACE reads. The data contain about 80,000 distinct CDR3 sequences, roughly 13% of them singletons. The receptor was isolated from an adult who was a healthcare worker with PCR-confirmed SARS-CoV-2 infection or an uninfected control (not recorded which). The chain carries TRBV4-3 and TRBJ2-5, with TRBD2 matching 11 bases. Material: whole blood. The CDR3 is CASSHTLAGAPGGETQYF. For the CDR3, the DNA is TGCGCCAGCAGCCACACACTAGCGGGGGCCCCGGGTGGAGAGACCCAGTACTTC.